Below are 15 T cell receptor beta chains sequenced from a single sample in a study of blood T cell repertoires in COVID-19. Libraries were prepared by immunoSEQ multiplex PCR; TCRdb keeps only in-frame clonotypes and omits some of them. The sample yields about 91,000 clones, more than 75% seen once. Sequenced material: peripheral blood. The receptors were sampled from an elderly woman with active COVID-19.

This clone was seen a single time. CDR3 in DNA: TGTGCCATCAGCAAGGACAGGGGCCCCTACGAGCAGTACTTC. This translates into CAISKDRGPYEQYF. The chain employs TRBV10-3 and TRBJ2-7, with TRBD1 identical over 9 bases. The CDR3 consists of 14 residues. CDR1 and CDR2 from the germline V gene are ENHRY and SYGVKD. V was clipped by 6 bases and J by 2 bases; unmatched bases: 5.

The chain recombines TRBV4-3 with TRBJ1-5; the D gene is possibly TRBD1 (6 bases). The V gene lost 3 bases and the J gene lost 3 bases, with 12 bases spanning the gap. CDR1 and CDR2 from the germline V gene are LGHNA and YSLEER. This CDR3 region has 15 residues. The CDR3 spells CASSHFGQNNQPQHF. Written as DNA, the CDR3 is TGCGCCAGCAGCCACTTCGGACAGAACAATCAGCCCCAGCATTTT.

The rearrangement joins TRBV5-1 to TRBJ2-7; TRBD2 agrees at 11 bases. Per the germline V gene, CDR1 is SGHRS and CDR2 is YFSETQ. The V gene end was trimmed by 0 bases and the J gene end by 4 bases; junction bases not matched to a gene: 3. The CDR3 consists of 15 residues. In nucleotides, the CDR3 is TGCGCCAGCAGCTTGGCGACTAGCGGGGCGTACGAGCAGTACTTC. It encodes CASSLATSGAYEQYF.

V usage is TRBV2 and J usage is TRBJ1-5; D ambiguous. V lost 6 bases to trimming and J lost 2 bases, with 11 bases between them. CDR3 length: 14 residues. Germline V gene sequence: CDR1 SNHLY, CDR2 FYNNEI. In DNA, the CDR3 is TGTGCCAGCAGGTCGGGGTCTGGCAATCAGCCCCAGCATTTT. It yields the protein CASRSGSGNQPQHF.

This chain links TRBV5-4 with TRBJ2-7; 8 bases align to TRBD2. Unmatched junction bases numbered 4, after V lost 1 base and J lost 1 base. Looked up from germline, CDR1 is SGHNT and CDR2 is YYREEE (reference sequence). The CDR3 loop spans 15 amino acids. The CDR3 region is CASSLSGGGSYEQYF. The CDR3, as DNA: TGTGCCAGCAGCTTGAGCGGGGGAGGATCCTACGAGCAGTACTTC.

This clone was recorded a few times. This rearrangement joins TRBV4-2 to TRBJ1-1; 8 bases fit TRBD1. Germline loops: CDR1 LGHNA, CDR2 YNFKEQ. This CDR3 has 16 amino acids. With V trimmed by 4 bases and J by 4 bases, 11 bases remained unmatched. The CDR3 loop reads CASSPWTGRGGTEAFF. The CDR3, as DNA: TGTGCCAGCAGCCCCTGGACAGGGCGGGGAGGCACTGAAGCTTTCTTT.

The chain links TRBV18 to TRBJ2-6; 7 bases agree with TRBD1. This CDR3 spans 15 amino acids. V shed 3 bases and J 4 bases; nucleotides not matched to a gene: 3. Germline V gene lookup returns CDR1 KGHSH and CDR2 LQKENI. The CDR3 sequence is CASSPGQLGANVLTF. For the CDR3, the DNA is TGTGCCAGCTCACCGGGACAGCTCGGGGCCAACGTCCTGACTTTC.

V usage is TRBV4-1 and J usage is TRBJ1-1; TRBD1 matches 8 bases. This CDR3 region has 16 residues. Germline loops: CDR1 MGHRA, CDR2 YSYEKL. Unmatched junction bases numbered 6, after V lost 3 bases and J lost 0 bases. CDR3 bases: TGCGCCAGCAGCCAGGGACAGGCAAACATGAACACTGAAGCTTTCTTT. It is translated as CASSQGQANMNTEAFF.

The V call is TRBV9, the J call TRBJ2-3; tentatively, D is TRBD2 (6 bases). CDR3 length: 14 amino acids. V lost 0 bases, J lost 4 bases, and 9 bases lay in between. CDR1 and CDR2 (germline): SGDLS, YYNGEE. The CDR3 region is CASSVGGGPDTQYF. The CDR3 DNA reads as TGTGCCAGCAGCGTAGGGGGAGGTCCAGATACGCAGTATTTT. Looking up the rest from reference TRBV9 and TRBJ2-3 gives the full variable domain: DSGVTQTPKHLITATGQRVTLRCSPRSGDLSVYWYQQSLDQGLQFLIQYYNGEERAKGNILERFSAQQFPDLHSELNLSSLELGDSALYFCASSVGGGPDTQYFGPGTRLTVL.

The chain is built from TRBV21-1 and TRBJ2-5; TRBD2 is taken as the D call from the table, unchecked against the DNA. TRBV21-1 is a pseudogene segment. The CDR3 is 14 amino acids. As DNA, the CDR3 is TGTGCCAGCAGCCGGCCAGCGAACCAAGAGACCCAGTACTTC. Its protein is CASSRPANQETQYF.

The chain couples TRBV20-1 to TRBJ2-2; unclear D gene. Deletions cut 3 bases from V and 4 bases from J, with 3 bases between. The CDR3 is 11 amino acids. Germline CDR1 and CDR2: DFQATT and SNEGSKA (reference sequence). CDR3 nucleotide sequence: TGCAGTGCTAGTCTCACCGGGGAGCTGTTTTTT. Its protein is CSASLTGELFF.

This clone was observed a handful of times. The genes are TRBV10-3 and TRBJ1-2; 7 bases map to TRBD1. This CDR3 has 15 amino acids. CDR1 ENHRY and CDR2 SYGVKD come from the germline V gene. V lost 2 bases to trimming and J lost 4 bases; unmatched junction nucleotides: 7. CDR3 DNA: TGTGCCATCAGTGAGGCCCGGACAGGAGCCTATGGCTACACCTTC. Translated: CAISEARTGAYGYTF.

The V call is TRBV7-2, the J call TRBJ2-7, with D maybe TRBD1 (6 bases). The CDR3 loop spans 15 amino acids. V gave up 0 bases and J gave up 1 base, with 10 bases separating them. Germline assignment: CDR1 SGHTA and CDR2 FQGNSA. CDR3: CASSLAQGPSYEQYF. The CDR3 DNA sequence: TGTGCCAGCAGCTTAGCTCAGGGGCCTTCCTACGAGCAGTACTTC.

The chain combines TRBV28 with TRBJ2-3; the match to TRBD2 covers 10 bases. CDR1 and CDR2 from the germline V gene are MDHEN and SYDVKM. V lost 3 bases and J lost 0; bases outside the gene matches: 21. This CDR3 comprises 22 residues. The CDR3 sequence: CASSLGRGRWLAGEGSTDTQYF. The CDR3 coding sequence is TGTGCCAGCAGTTTGGGCAGGGGGCGCTGGCTAGCGGGAGAAGGTAGCACAGATACGCAGTATTTT.

The chain couples TRBV11-3 to TRBJ2-1; D perhaps matches TRBD2 (5 bases). CDR1 is SGHNT and CDR2 is YENEEA in the germline V gene. Trimming cost V 3 bases and J 0 bases, with 9 bases left between them. CDR3 length: 15 residues. The CDR3 DNA sequence: TGTGCCAGCAGCTTCTCGGGAAGCTCCTACAATGAGCAGTTCTTC. Its translation is CASSFSGSSYNEQFF.